This T cell receptor beta chain stems from a study of cytomegalovirus exposure and HLA in healthy donors. Only one count was recorded for this clone. The PCR had 60 Vbeta and 13 Jbeta primers. The repertoire was sequenced with immunoSEQ multiplex PCR; TCRdb's copy has only in-frame clones and lacks some. The sample consists of about 130,000 clones, 82% of them appearing once. This TCR was recovered from a boy younger than 18 in good health and CMV-seronegative. The sequenced sample was PBMCs.

The CDR3 bases are TGTGCCAGTAGTTTCTCCGGGACAGGGAATTACGAGCAGTACTTC. Encoded protein: CASSFSGTGNYEQYF. V is TRBV19 and J is TRBJ2-7, with 9 bases matching TRBD1. The CDR3 loop spans 15 amino acids. Germline lookup yields CDR1 LNHDA and CDR2 SQIVND (reference sequence). V lost 5 bases, J lost 4 bases, and 9 bases stayed unmatched.